This TCR beta chain was recovered during a study of cytomegalovirus exposure and HLA in healthy donors. In the study overall: Among 350 to 500 genotyped donors, 80% to 90% fell in the Caucasian-associated ancestry cluster.

In the case of this clone: Its specificity is not known.

Notes on the study in general: The likely origin of a cluster of highly shared sequence variants was a sequencing artifact. The productive fraction for most TCR beta V segments was about 90% or about 30% in an earlier analysis.

The PCR used 60 Vbeta and 13 Jbeta primers. Per the original methods: About 11 million of the 60 million to 90 million unique TCR beta chains counted in a later analysis were shared. Some clones are missing from TCRdb's copy, which holds only in-frame ones; the method was immunoSEQ multiplex PCR. That table gives V, J and clone size, and the DNA gave D and trimming. The data contain around 160,000 clones, 60% to 85% of them singletons. This CDR3 has 15 amino acids. Germline V gene lookup returns CDR1 SGHKS and CDR2 YYEKEE (reference sequence). V was trimmed by 0 bases and J by 0 bases, leaving 4 bases between them.

The sequenced sample was PBMCs. This sequence joins TRBV5-5 and TRBJ2-6, with D unclear. This sequence originates from a woman in her 40s in good health and CMV-seropositive. Here the CDR3 reads CASSLGGSGANVLTF. In nucleotides, the CDR3 is TGTGCCAGCAGCTTGGGAGGCTCTGGGGCCAACGTCCTGACTTTC.